The clone carrying this T cell receptor beta chain was counted only a few times. The method was immunoSEQ multiplex PCR; TCRdb's version includes in-frame clones alone and lacks a portion of them. The sample carries 60,000 to 70,000 clones, roughly 85% recorded once. The data were taken from a study of control samples from healthy donors and cancer patients. This CDR3 comprises 14 residues. Germline-derived CDR1 and CDR2 are SGHNT and YYREEE (reference sequence). V lost 4 bases and J lost 0, with 7 bases in between. This clonotype originated in a man between 40 and 49 years old in good health. Material: blood. The gene calls are TRBV5-4 and TRBJ1-4; D ambiguous. The CDR3 spells CASSRTTTNEKLFF. The CDR3 DNA reads TGTGCCAGCAGCCGAACAACAACTAATGAAAAACTGTTTTTT.